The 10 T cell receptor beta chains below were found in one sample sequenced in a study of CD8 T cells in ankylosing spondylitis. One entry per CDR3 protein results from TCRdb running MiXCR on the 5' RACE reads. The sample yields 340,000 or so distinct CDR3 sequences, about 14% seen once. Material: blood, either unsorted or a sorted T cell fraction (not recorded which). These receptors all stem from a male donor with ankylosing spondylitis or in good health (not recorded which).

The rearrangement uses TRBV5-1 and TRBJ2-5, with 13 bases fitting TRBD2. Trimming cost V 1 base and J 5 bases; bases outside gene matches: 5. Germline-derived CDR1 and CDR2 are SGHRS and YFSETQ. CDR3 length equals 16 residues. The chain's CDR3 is CASSLRTSGSGETQYF. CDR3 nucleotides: TGCGCCAGCAGCTTGAGGACTAGCGGGAGTGGTGAGACCCAGTACTTC.

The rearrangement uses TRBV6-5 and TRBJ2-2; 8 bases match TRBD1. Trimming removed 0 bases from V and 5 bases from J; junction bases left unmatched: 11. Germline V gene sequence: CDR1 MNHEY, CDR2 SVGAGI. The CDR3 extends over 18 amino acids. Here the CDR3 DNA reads TGTGCCAGCAGTTACTCGCCAGGTCAGGGGGCCCGGACCGGGGAGCTGTTTTTT. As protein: CASSYSPGQGARTGELFF.

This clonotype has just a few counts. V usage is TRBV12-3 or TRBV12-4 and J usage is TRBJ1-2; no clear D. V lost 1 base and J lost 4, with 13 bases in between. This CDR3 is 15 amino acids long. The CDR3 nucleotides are TGTGCCAGCAGTTTAGACGTAGGCTTTATCTATGGCTACACCTTC. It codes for CASSLDVGFIYGYTF.

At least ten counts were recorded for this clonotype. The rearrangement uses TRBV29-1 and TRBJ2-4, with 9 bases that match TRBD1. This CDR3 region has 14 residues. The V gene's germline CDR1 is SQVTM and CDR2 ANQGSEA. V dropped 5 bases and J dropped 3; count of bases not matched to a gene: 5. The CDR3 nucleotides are TGCAGCGTTACAGGGGGCTGGGGCAAAAACATTCAGTACTTC. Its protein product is CSVTGGWGKNIQYF.

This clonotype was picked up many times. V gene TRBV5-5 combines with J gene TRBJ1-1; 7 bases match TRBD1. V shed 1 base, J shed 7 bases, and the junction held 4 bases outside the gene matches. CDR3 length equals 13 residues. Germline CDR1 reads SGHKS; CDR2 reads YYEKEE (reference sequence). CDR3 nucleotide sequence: TGTGCCAGCAGCTTGACGACAGGGATTGAAGCTTTCTTT. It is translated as CASSLTTGIEAFF.

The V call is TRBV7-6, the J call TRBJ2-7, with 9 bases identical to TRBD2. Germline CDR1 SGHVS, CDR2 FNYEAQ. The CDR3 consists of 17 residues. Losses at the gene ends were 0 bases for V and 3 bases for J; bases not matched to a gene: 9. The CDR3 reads CASSLANGIAGVYEQYF. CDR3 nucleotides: TGTGCCAGCAGCTTAGCGAACGGCATAGCGGGAGTCTACGAGCAGTACTTC.

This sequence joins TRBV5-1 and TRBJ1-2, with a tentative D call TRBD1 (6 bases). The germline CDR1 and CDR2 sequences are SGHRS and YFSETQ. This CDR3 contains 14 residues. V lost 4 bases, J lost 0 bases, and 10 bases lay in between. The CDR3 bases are TGCGCCAGCAGCCCAGGGGCCGCTAACTATGGCTACACCTTC. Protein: CASSPGAANYGYTF.

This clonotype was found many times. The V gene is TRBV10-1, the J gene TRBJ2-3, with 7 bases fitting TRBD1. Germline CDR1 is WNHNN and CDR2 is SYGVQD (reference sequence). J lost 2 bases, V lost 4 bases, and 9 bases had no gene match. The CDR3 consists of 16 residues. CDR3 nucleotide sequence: TGCGCCAGCAGTGCCCACTCGACAGGGAACACAGATACGCAGTATTTT. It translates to CASSAHSTGNTDTQYF.

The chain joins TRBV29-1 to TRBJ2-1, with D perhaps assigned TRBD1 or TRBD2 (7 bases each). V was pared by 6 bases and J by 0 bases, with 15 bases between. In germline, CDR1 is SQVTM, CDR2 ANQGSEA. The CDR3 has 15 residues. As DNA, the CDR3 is TGCAGCGTGGGGGGGGGACAGAGCTCCTACAATGAGCAGTTCTTC. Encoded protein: CSVGGGQSSYNEQFF.

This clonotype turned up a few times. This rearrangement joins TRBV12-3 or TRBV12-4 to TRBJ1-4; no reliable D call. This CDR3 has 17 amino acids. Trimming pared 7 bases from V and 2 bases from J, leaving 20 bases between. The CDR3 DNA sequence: TGTGCCAGCACCTTCCGAGGTGGCGGGTTCACTAATGAAAAACTGTTTTTT. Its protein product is CASTFRGGGFTNEKLFF.